These 27 T cell receptor beta chains were all obtained from the same sample, sequenced in a study of technical replicates of blood from several donors. Here immunoSEQ multiplex PCR was the method, and the copy in TCRdb shows in-frame clones only, minus some. The sample has tens of thousands of clones, around nine tenths seen once; the top ten hold more than 4.5%. Material: PBMCs. The origin of the receptors is a human donor in good health. Some clones in this sample may be carry-over from other donors' samples.

The genes are TRBV10-3 and TRBJ1-1, with TRBD1 matching over 7 bases. Trimming removed 3 bases from V and 9 bases from J; junction bases left unmatched: 10. Germline loops: CDR1 ENHRY, CDR2 SYGVKD. The CDR3 is 14 amino acids. The chain's CDR3 is CAISEGGAGSKAFF. The CDR3 coding sequence is TGTGCCATCAGTGAAGGGGGCGCCGGGTCGAAAGCTTTCTTT.

The CDR3 sequence is CASSGVTGREPQHF. The CDR3 bases are TGTGCCAGCAGTGGGGTGACAGGCCGGGAGCCCCAGCATTTT. The V and J genes are TRBV2 and TRBJ1-5; D possibly corresponds to TRBD1 (6 bases). V gave up 4 bases and J gave up 8 bases, with 15 bases separating them. Germline CDR1 is SNHLY and CDR2 is FYNNEI. This CDR3 region has 14 residues.

This chain uses TRBV18 with TRBJ1-5; 8 bases align to TRBD1. This CDR3 spans 15 amino acids. The germline gives CDR1 KGHSH, CDR2 LQKENI. V trimming: 3 bases; J trimming: 2 bases; junction bases outside the gene matches: 3. The CDR3, as DNA: TGTGCCAGCTCACCCGCGACAGGGGGCAATCAGCCCCAGCATTTT. This translates into CASSPATGGNQPQHF.

The rearrangement joins TRBV9 to TRBJ1-5, with 9 bases matching TRBD1. From germline, CDR1 is SGDLS and CDR2 YYNGEE. V lost 4 bases and J lost 9; bases outside the gene matches: 5. The CDR3 has 13 amino acids. CDR3 in amino acids: CASSSDRGGPQHF. In nucleotides, the CDR3 is TGTGCCAGCAGCTCGGACAGGGGCGGGCCCCAGCATTTT. The complete variable domain, with remaining parts taken from reference TRBV9 and TRBJ1-5, reads DSGVTQTPKHLITATGQRVTLRCSPRSGDLSVYWYQQSLDQGLQFLIQYYNGEERAKGNILERFSAQQFPDLHSELNLSSLELGDSALYFCASSSDRGGPQHFGDGTRLSIL.

The chain joins TRBV30 to TRBJ2-1; 11 bases align to TRBD1. The CDR3 covers 13 residues. Germline V CDR1 and CDR2: GTSNPN, SVGIG (reference sequence). V gave up 7 bases and J gave up 6 bases; unmatched junction bases: 5. The CDR3, as DNA: TGTGCCTTAGGACAGGGGGCCTTCAATGAGCAGTTCTTC. This encodes CALGQGAFNEQFF.

This clone showed up just a few times. This chain links TRBV6-6 with TRBJ2-3; 11 bases align to TRBD2. This CDR3 comprises 15 residues. V shed 5 bases, J shed 6 bases, and the junction held 7 bases outside the gene matches. From germline, CDR1 is MNHNY and CDR2 SVGAGI (reference sequence). The CDR3 sequence is CASSISGGAYDTQYF. The CDR3 region has the DNA TGTGCCAGCAGTATTAGCGGGGGGGCTTACGATACGCAGTATTTT.

The CDR3 DNA follows: TGTGCCAGCAGCTTGGCCCCGACAGGGAGGAACTATGGCTACACCTTC. Translated: CASSLAPTGRNYGYTF. This chain uses TRBV5-4 with TRBJ1-2; 7 bases are a match to TRBD1. Germline trimming cut 0 bases from V and 2 bases from J; bases unmatched to any gene: 7. The CDR3 has 16 amino acids. The V gene's germline CDR1 is SGHNT and CDR2 YYREEE (reference sequence).

This clone was observed a single time. For the CDR3, the DNA is TGTGCCAGCAGCTTTGGTCTAGCCAACGAGCAGTTCTTC. Translating it yields CASSFGLANEQFF. The gene calls are TRBV7-2 and TRBJ2-1; perhaps TRBD2 as D (5 bases). Trimming pared 3 bases from V and 10 bases from J, leaving 13 bases between. Germline V gives CDR1 SGHTA, CDR2 FQGNSA. This CDR3 is 13 amino acids long. Variable domain in full (rest from reference TRBV7-2 and TRBJ2-1): GAGVSQSPSNKVTEKGKDVELRCDPISGHTALYWYRQSLGQGLEFLIYFQGNSAPDKSGLPSDRFSAERTGGSVSTLTIQRTQQEDSAVYLCASSFGLANEQFFGPGTRLTVL.

V is TRBV6-4 and J is TRBJ1-2; TRBD1 aligns across 7 bases. Losses at the gene ends were 3 bases for V and 4 bases for J; bases not matched to a gene: 8. The CDR3 has 15 residues. Per the germline V gene, CDR1 is MRHNA and CDR2 is SNTAGT. The CDR3 loop reads CASSERQGIGYGYTF. CDR3 DNA sequence: TGTGCCAGCAGTGAACGACAGGGTATCGGCTATGGCTACACCTTC.

DNA of the CDR3: TGTGCCAGCAGTTACTCGATGCTAGCGGGGGAGGAGACCCAGTACTTC. Amino acids: CASSYSMLAGEETQYF. This chain links TRBV6-6 with TRBJ2-5; 10 bases are shared with TRBD2. The CDR3 sequence is 16 residues long. Unmatched junction bases numbered 6, after V lost 0 bases and J lost 5 bases. Per the germline V gene, CDR1 is MNHNY and CDR2 is SVGAGI (reference sequence).

CDR3 DNA sequence: TGTGCCAGCAGTTACTCGGGACGGGGGAACGACTACGAGCAGTACTTC. Encoded protein: CASSYSGRGNDYEQYF. The chain links TRBV6-5 to TRBJ2-7, with TRBD2 as a possible D gene (6 bases). Germline lookup yields CDR1 MNHEY and CDR2 SVGAGI. CDR3 length equals 16 residues. Trimming removed 0 bases at V and 3 bases at J, with 15 bases between.

The rearrangement joins TRBV5-1 to TRBJ1-2; unclear D gene. Germline V gene data show CDR1 as SGHRS and CDR2 as YFSETQ. This CDR3 has 14 amino acids. The V end lost 0 bases, the J end lost 9 bases, and 15 bases lay between the germline ends. The CDR3 loop reads CASSLDSPGVRYTF. For the CDR3, the DNA is TGCGCCAGCAGCTTGGATTCTCCCGGTGTCCGCTACACCTTC.

The rearrangement links TRBV5-1 to TRBJ2-1; weak D call: TRBD2 (5 bases). Germline loops: CDR1 SGHRS, CDR2 YFSETQ. Between the trimmed V and J ends, which lost 0 bases and 0 bases, there was a span of 10 bases. This CDR3 comprises 16 residues. The chain's CDR3 is CASSLEVGSSYNEQFF. Written as DNA, the CDR3 is TGCGCCAGCAGCTTGGAGGTGGGGAGCTCCTACAATGAGCAGTTCTTC.

This clone came up once. The V and J genes are TRBV11-3 and TRBJ1-1; weak D call: TRBD1 (6 bases). Trimming removed 4 bases from V and 2 bases from J, with 11 bases in between. From germline, CDR1 is SGHNT and CDR2 YENEEA. The CDR3 length is 14 residues. DNA for the CDR3: TGTGCCAGCAGCTCCACAGGGCGCAACACTGAAGCTTTCTTT. Its translation: CASSSTGRNTEAFF.

The chain carries TRBV2 and TRBJ2-1; 9 bases line up with TRBD2. The CDR3 runs 15 residues. CDR1 and CDR2 from the germline V gene are SNHLY and FYNNEI. The junction had 10 bases not matched to a gene; V was cut back by 7 bases and J by 6 bases. Written as DNA, the CDR3 is TGTGCCAGCACTAGTAGCGGGAGAGGGCCCAATGAGCAGTTCTTC. This codes for CASTSSGRGPNEQFF.

This chain uses TRBV6-1 with TRBJ2-3, with TRBD2 identical over 9 bases. The CDR3 contains 14 residues. In germline, CDR1 is MNHNS, CDR2 SASEGT. V was pared by 4 bases and J by 3 bases, with 2 bases of the junction left unmatched. The CDR3: CASSGGGATDTQYF. The CDR3 DNA follows: TGTGCCAGCAGTGGCGGGGGGGCTACAGATACGCAGTATTTT.

The chain recombines TRBV10-3 with TRBJ2-1; D is ambiguous. The germline V gene has CDR1 ENHRY and CDR2 SYGVKD. This CDR3 has 12 residues. The V and J ends lost 0 bases and 10 bases respectively, with 7 bases between them. The CDR3 DNA is TGTGCCATCAGTGAGTCCTCCGCGGAGCAGTTCTTC. Translated, it gives CAISESSAEQFF.

This chain connects TRBV6-5 to TRBJ2-7; 11 bases are a match to TRBD2. The germline V gene has CDR1 MNHEY and CDR2 SVGAGI. This CDR3 has 15 amino acids. V dropped 4 bases and J dropped 2; count of bases not matched to a gene: 4. CDR3 sequence reads: CASSFIAGGTYEQYF. CDR3 DNA: TGTGCCAGCAGTTTCATAGCGGGGGGGACCTACGAGCAGTACTTC.

The sample holds a few counts of this clone. V is TRBV2 and J is TRBJ2-5; a weak D match, TRBD1 (6 bases). This CDR3 is 12 amino acids long. The ends were cut back, 11 bases at V and 2 bases at J, with 12 bases in the middle. CDR1 and CDR2 (germline): SNHLY, FYNNEI. The CDR3 sequence is CASGAFQETQYF. The CDR3 DNA follows: TGTGCCTCAGGGGCCTTTCAAGAGACCCAGTACTTC.

The chain links TRBV7-9 to TRBJ2-3, with D maybe TRBD1 (5 bases). Germline loops: CDR1 SEHNR, CDR2 FQNEAQ (reference sequence). Trimming shortened V by 1 base and J by 0 bases, and 14 bases separated the two germline ends. This CDR3 spans 17 amino acids. CDR3 in DNA: TGTGCCAGCAGCTTAGTTTTGACAGTCACTAGCACAGATACGCAGTATTTT. This encodes CASSLVLTVTSTDTQYF.

The table lists this clone with a count of one. V gene TRBV5-6 combines with J gene TRBJ2-2, with D maybe TRBD2 (5 bases). CDR3 length equals 16 residues. In germline, CDR1 is SGHDT, CDR2 YYEEEE. V was trimmed by 1 base and J by 5 bases, leaving 15 bases between them. The CDR3 is CASSLIAVRETGELFF. The CDR3 DNA follows: TGTGCCAGCAGCTTGATCGCCGTAAGGGAGACCGGGGAGCTGTTTTTT.

The rearrangement links TRBV13 to TRBJ1-4; 12 nucleotides match TRBD1. Germline CDR1 and CDR2: PRHDT and FYEKMQ (reference sequence). The CDR3 consists of 15 residues. J gave up 7 bases and V 5 bases, and 5 bases lay outside the gene matches. CDR3: CASSRDRGLGEKLFF. The CDR3, as DNA: TGTGCCAGCAGCCGGGACAGGGGGCTCGGTGAAAAACTGTTTTTT.

The chain joins TRBV6-1 to TRBJ1-6; unclear D gene. The CDR3 is 17 amino acids. The V and J ends lost 3 bases and 0 bases respectively, with 12 bases between them. Germline V gene lookup returns CDR1 MNHNS and CDR2 SASEGT. The CDR3 sequence is CASSDMAGRSYNSPLHF. The CDR3 region has the DNA TGTGCCAGCAGTGATATGGCAGGTCGCTCCTATAATTCACCCCTCCACTTT.

V is TRBV7-8 and J is TRBJ2-5, with 13 bases identical to TRBD2. Trimming took 5 bases from V and 5 from J; bases not matched to a gene: 5. This CDR3 region has 15 residues. Germline V gene sequence: CDR1 SGHVS, CDR2 FQNEAQ. CDR3 coding DNA: TGTGCCAGCAGCACGGCGGGACTAGCGGGGGAGACCCAGTACTTC. Translation gives CASSTAGLAGETQYF.

The chain combines TRBV2 with TRBJ2-7; D might be TRBD1 (5 bases). This CDR3 spans 15 amino acids. Looked up from germline, CDR1 is SNHLY and CDR2 is FYNNEI. Trimming took off 8 bases at V and 2 bases at J, with 19 bases between the two ends. The CDR3 sequence: CASLVGGALTYEQYF. The CDR3 bases are TGTGCCAGCCTTGTTGGTGGGGCACTCACCTACGAGCAGTACTTC.

The V call is TRBV6-5, the J call TRBJ1-4, with D perhaps matching TRBD1 (6 bases). Germline CDR1 MNHEY, CDR2 SVGAGI. The CDR3 totals 14 residues. Trimming took off 6 bases at V and 8 bases at J, with 16 bases between the two ends. This CDR3 reads CASRRTDTFEKLFF. The CDR3 DNA reads TGTGCCAGCAGACGGACAGACACATTCGAAAAACTGTTTTTT.

V is TRBV5-4 and J is TRBJ1-4; D is perhaps TRBD1 (6 bases). V was clipped by 0 bases and J by 8 bases, with 11 bases between them. This CDR3 is built from 14 residues. Germline V gene sequence: CDR1 SGHNT, CDR2 YYREEE (reference sequence). CDR3: CASSLGGPGEKLFF. CDR3 in DNA: TGTGCCAGCAGCTTGGGGGGGCCGGGGGAAAAACTGTTTTTT.